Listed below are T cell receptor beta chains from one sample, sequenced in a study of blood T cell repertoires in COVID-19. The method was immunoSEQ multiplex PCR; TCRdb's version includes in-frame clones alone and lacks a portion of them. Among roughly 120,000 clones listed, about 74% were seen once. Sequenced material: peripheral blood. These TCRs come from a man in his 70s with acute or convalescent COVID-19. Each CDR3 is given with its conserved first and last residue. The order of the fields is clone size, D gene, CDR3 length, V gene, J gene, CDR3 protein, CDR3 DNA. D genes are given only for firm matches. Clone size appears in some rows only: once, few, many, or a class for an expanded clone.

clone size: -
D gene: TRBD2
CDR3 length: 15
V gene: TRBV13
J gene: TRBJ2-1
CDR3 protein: CASRREREGYNEQFF
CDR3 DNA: TGTGCCAGCAGACGAGAGCGGGAGGGCTACAATGAGCAGTTCTTC

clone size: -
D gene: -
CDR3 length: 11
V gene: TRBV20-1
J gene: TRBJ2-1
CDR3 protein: CSARQNNEQFF
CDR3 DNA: TGCAGTGCTAGACAGAACAATGAGCAGTTCTTC

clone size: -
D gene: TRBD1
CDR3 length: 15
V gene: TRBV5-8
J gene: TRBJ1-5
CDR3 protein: CASSLAGDRWQPQHF
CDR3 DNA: TGTGCCAGCAGCTTGGCGGGGGACAGGTGGCAGCCCCAGCATTTT

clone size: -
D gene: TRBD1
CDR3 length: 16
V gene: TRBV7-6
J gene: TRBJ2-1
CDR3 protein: CASSLGGQGSYNEQFF
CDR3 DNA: TGTGCCAGCAGCTTAGGGGGACAGGGATCCTACAATGAGCAGTTCTTC

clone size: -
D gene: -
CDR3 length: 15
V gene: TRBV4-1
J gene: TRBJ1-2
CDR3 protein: CASSQPRGAESGYTF
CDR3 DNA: TGCGCCAGCAGCCAACCCCGGGGGGCGGAAAGTGGCTACACCTTC

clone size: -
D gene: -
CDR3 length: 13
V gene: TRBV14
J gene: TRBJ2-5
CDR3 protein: CASASDRFETQYF
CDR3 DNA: TGTGCCAGCGCTAGCGACCGATTCGAAACCCAGTACTTC

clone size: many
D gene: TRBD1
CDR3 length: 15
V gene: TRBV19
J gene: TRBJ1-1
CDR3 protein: CASSIVYRGRTEAFF
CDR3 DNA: TGTGCCAGTAGTATAGTTTACAGGGGGCGAACTGAAGCTTTCTTT

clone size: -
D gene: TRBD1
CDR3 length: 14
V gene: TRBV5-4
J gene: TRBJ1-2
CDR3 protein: CASSLGQGPYGYTF
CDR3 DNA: TGTGCCAGCAGCCTGGGACAGGGCCCCTATGGCTACACCTTC

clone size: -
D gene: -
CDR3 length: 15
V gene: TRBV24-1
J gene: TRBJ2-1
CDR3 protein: CATSESGHGWNEQFF
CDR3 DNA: TGTGCCACCAGTGAGTCTGGCCACGGGTGGAATGAGCAGTTCTTC

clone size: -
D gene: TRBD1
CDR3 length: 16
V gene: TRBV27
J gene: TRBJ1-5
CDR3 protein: CASSSGQGGSNQPQHF
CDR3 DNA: TGTGCCAGCAGTTCGGGACAGGGAGGAAGCAATCAGCCCCAGCATTTT

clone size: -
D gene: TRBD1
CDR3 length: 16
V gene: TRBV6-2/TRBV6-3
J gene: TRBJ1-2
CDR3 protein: CASSHLRDRADYGYTF
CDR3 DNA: TGTGCCAGCAGCCACCTGCGGGACAGGGCGGACTATGGCTACACCTTC

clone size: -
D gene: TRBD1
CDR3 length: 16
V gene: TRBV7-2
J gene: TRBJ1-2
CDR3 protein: CASNPTGTVETYGYTF
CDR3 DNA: TGTGCCAGCAACCCGACCGGGACAGTCGAGACCTATGGCTACACCTTC

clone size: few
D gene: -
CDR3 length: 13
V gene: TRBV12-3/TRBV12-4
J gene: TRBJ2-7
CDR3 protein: CASSLGPGYEQYF
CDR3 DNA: TGTGCCAGCAGTTTAGGGCCAGGCTACGAGCAGTACTTC

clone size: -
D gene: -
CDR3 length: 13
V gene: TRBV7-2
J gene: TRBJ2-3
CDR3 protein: CASSRTGTDTQYF
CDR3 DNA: TGTGCCAGCAGCCGGACTGGCACAGATACGCAGTATTTT

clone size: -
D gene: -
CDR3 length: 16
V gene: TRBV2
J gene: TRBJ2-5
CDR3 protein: CASTLGGGGGQETQYF
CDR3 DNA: TGTGCCAGCACCCTTGGAGGGGGAGGGGGTCAAGAGACCCAGTACTTC

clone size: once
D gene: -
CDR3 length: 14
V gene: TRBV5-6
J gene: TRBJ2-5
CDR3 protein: CASSLATRSETQYF
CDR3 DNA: TGTGCCAGCAGCTTGGCCACTAGGAGTGAGACCCAGTACTTC

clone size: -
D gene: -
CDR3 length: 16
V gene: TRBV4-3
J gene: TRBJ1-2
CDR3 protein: CASSQDLGVQHYGYTF
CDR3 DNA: TGCGCCAGCAGCCAAGATCTCGGGGTGCAGCACTATGGCTACACCTTC

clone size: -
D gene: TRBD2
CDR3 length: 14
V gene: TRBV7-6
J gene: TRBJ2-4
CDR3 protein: CASSEAGGLDIQYF
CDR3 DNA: TGTGCCAGCAGCGAAGCGGGGGGTTTGGACATTCAGTACTTC

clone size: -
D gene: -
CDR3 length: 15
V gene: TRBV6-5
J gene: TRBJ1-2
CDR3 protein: CASSYSQGGGYGYTF
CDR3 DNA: TGTGCCAGCAGTTACTCCCAAGGGGGGGGCTATGGCTACACCTTC

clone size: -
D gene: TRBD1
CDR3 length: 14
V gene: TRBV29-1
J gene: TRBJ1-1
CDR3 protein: CSVEGTALNTEAFF
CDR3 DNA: TGCAGCGTTGAGGGGACAGCCCTGAACACTGAAGCTTTCTTT

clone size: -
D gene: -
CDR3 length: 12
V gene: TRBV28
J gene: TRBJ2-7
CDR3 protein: CATRVRHYEQYF
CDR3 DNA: TGTGCCACCCGAGTCAGGCACTACGAGCAGTACTTC

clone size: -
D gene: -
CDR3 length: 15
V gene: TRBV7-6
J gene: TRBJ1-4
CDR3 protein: CASSPPGNRNEKLFF
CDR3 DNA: TGTGCCAGCAGCCCTCCAGGGAATAGAAATGAAAAACTGTTTTTT

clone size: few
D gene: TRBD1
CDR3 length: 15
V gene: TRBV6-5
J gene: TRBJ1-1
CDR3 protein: CASSSQRTGHTEAFF
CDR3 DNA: TGTGCCAGCAGTTCCCAAAGGACAGGACACACTGAAGCTTTCTTT

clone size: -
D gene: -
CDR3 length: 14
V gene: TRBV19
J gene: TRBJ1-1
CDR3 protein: CASSLLRPESEAFF
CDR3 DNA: TGTGCCAGTTCGCTCCTACGTCCGGAGTCTGAAGCTTTCTTT

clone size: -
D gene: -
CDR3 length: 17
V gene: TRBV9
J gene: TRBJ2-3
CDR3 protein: CASSVESGGRAGDTQYF
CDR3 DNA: TGTGCCAGCAGCGTAGAGTCCGGGGGGCGAGCCGGCGATACGCAGTATTTT

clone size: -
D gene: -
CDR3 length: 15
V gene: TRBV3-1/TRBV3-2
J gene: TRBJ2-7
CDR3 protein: CASSFPSGQPYEQYF
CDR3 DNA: TGTGCCAGCAGTTTTCCTAGCGGACAGCCCTACGAGCAGTACTTC

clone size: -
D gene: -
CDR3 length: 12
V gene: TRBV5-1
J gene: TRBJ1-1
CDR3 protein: CASRMAGVRAFF
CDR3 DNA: TGCGCCAGCAGGATGGCCGGGGTTAGAGCTTTCTTT

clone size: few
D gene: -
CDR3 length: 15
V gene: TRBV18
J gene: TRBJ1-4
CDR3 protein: CASSPGSGQGEKLFF
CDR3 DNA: TGTGCCAGCTCACCAGGTTCAGGGCAAGGTGAAAAACTGTTTTTT

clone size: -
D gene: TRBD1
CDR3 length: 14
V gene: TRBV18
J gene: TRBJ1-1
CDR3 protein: CASSLTGGRTEAFF
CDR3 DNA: TGTGCCAGCTCACTCACAGGGGGTCGCACTGAAGCTTTCTTT

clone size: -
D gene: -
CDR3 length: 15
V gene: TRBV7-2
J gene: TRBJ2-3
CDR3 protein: CASSSRRGSTDTQYF
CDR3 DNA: TGTGCCAGCAGCTCCAGAAGGGGAAGCACAGATACGCAGTATTTT

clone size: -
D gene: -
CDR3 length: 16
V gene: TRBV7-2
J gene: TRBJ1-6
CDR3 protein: CASSLDSAPYNSPLHF
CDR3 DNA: TGTGCCAGCAGCTTAGACAGTGCGCCTTATAATTCACCCCTCCACTTT

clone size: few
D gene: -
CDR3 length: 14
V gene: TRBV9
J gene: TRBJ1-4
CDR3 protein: CASSTTGINEKLFF
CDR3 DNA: TGTGCCAGCAGCACGACAGGAATCAATGAAAAACTGTTTTTT